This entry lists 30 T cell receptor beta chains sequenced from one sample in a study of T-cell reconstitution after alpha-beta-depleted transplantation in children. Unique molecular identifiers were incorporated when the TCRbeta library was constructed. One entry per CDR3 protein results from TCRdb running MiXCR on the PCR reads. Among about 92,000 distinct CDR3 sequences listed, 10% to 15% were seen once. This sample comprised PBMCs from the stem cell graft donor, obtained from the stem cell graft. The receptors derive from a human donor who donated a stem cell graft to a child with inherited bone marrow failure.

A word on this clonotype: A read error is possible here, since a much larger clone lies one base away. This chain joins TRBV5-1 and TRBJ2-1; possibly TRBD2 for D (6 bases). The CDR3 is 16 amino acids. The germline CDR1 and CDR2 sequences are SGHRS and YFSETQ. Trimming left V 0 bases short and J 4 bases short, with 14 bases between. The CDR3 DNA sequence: TGCGCCAGCAGCTTGGCCGGAGGGCACGGATACAATGAGCAGTTCTTC. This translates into CASSLAGGHGYNEQFF.

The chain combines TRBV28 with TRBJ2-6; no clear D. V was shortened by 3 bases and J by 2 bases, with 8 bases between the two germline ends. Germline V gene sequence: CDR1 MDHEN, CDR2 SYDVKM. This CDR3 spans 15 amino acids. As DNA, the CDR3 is TGTGCCAGCAGTTTTGCCCTACCTGGGGCCAACGTCCTGACTTTC. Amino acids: CASSFALPGANVLTF.

The CDR3 nucleotides read TGTGCCAGCAGTTACGCCAGAGGTCCCTACGAGCAGTACTTC. Translated, it gives CASSYARGPYEQYF. This chain connects TRBV6-2 or TRBV6-3 to TRBJ2-7; no definite D call. Germline V gene lookup returns CDR1 MNHEY and CDR2 SVGEGT. V was shortened by 2 bases and J by 2 bases, with 10 bases between the two germline ends. The CDR3 runs to 14 residues.

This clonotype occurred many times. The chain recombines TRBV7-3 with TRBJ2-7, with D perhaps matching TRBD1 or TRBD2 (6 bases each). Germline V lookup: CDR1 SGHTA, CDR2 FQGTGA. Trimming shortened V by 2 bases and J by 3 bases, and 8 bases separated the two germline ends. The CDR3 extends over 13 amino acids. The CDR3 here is CASSLEGGYEQYF. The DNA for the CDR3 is TGTGCCAGCAGCTTAGAGGGGGGCTACGAGCAGTACTTC. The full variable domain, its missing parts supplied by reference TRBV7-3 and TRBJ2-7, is GAGVSQTPSNKVTEKGKYVELRCDPISGHTALYWYRQSLGQGPEFLIYFQGTGAADDSGLPNDRFFAVRPEGSVSTLKIQRTERGDSAVYLCASSLEGGYEQYFGPGTRLTVT.

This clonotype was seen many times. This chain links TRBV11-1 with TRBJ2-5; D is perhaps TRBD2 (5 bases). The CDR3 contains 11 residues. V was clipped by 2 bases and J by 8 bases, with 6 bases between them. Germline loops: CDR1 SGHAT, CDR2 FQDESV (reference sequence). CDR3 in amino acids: CASSLTGTQYF. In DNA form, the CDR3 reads TGTGCCAGCAGCTTAACGGGAACCCAGTACTTC.

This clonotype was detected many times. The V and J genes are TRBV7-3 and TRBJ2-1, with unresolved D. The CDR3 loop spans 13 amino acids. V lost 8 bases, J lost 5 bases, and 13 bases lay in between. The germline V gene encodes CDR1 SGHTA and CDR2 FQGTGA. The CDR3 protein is CASSLDTHNEQFF. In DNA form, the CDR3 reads TGTGCCAGCTCACTGGATACCCACAATGAGCAGTTCTTC.

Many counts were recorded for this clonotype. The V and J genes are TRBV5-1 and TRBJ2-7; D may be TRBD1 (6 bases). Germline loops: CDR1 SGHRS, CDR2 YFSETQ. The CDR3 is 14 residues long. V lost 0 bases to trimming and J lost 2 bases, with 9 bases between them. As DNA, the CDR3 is TGCGCCAGCAGCTTGGGACAGGCAACCTACGAGCAGTACTTC. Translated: CASSLGQATYEQYF.

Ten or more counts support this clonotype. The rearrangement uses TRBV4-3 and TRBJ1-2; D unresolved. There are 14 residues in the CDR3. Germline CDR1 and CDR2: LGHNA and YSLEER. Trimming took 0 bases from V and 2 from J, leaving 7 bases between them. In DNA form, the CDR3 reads TGCGCCAGCAGCCAAGATCTGAGGAACTATGGCTACACCTTC. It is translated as CASSQDLRNYGYTF.

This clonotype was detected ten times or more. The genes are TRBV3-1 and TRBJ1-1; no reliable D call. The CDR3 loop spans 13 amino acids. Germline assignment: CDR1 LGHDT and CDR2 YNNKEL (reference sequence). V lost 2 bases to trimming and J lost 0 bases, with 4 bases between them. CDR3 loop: CASSQYVNTEAFF. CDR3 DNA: TGTGCCAGCAGCCAATATGTGAACACTGAAGCTTTCTTT.

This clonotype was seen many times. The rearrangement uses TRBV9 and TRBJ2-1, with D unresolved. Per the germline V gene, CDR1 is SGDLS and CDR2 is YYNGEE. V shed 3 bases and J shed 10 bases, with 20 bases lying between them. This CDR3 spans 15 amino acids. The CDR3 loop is CASSAGPAGVGEQFF. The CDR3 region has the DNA TGTGCCAGCAGCGCCGGTCCGGCCGGAGTTGGGGAGCAGTTCTTC.

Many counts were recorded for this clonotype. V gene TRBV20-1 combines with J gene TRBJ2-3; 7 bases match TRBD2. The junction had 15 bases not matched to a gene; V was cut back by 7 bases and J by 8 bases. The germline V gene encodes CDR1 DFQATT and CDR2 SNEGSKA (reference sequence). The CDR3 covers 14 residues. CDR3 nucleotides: TGCAGTGAAACCCACCTCGGACCTAGCGGTACGCAGTATTTT. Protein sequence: CSETHLGPSGTQYF.

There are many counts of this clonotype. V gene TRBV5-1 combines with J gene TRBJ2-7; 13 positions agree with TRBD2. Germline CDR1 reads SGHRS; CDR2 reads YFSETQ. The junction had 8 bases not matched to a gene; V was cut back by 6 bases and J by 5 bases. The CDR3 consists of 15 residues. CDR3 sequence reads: CASTSLAGGPNEQYF. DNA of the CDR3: TGCGCCAGCACCTCACTAGCGGGAGGGCCCAACGAGCAGTACTTC.

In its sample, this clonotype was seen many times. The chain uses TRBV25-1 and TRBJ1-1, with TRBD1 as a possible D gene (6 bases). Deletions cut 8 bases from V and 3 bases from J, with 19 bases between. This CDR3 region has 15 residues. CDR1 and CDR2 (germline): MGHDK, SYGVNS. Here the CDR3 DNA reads TGTGCCAGCGGAGCGGGGGGGCGGCAGGACACTGAAGCTTTCTTT. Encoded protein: CASGAGGRQDTEAFF.

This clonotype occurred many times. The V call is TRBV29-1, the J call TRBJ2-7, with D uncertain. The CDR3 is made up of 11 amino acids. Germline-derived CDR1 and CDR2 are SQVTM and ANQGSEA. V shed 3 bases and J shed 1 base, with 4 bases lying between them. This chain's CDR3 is CSVDSSYEQYF. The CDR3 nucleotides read TGCAGCGTTGACAGTTCCTACGAGCAGTACTTC.

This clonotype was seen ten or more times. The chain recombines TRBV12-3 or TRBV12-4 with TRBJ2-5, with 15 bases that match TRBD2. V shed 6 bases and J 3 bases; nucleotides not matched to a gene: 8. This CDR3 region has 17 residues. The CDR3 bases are TGTGCCAGCAGCACCGGGACTAGCGGGGGGCCCGAAGAGACCCAGTACTTC. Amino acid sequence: CASSTGTSGGPEETQYF.

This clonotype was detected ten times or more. CDR3 coding DNA: TGTGCCACCAGCTTTGATGCGTTGAACACTGAAGCTTTCTTT. Protein sequence: CATSFDALNTEAFF. The V call is TRBV15, the J call TRBJ1-1; D remains unclear. Germline V CDR1 and CDR2: LNHNV, YYDKDF (reference sequence). V shed 5 bases and J shed 0 bases, with 10 bases lying between them. The CDR3 is 14 amino acids.

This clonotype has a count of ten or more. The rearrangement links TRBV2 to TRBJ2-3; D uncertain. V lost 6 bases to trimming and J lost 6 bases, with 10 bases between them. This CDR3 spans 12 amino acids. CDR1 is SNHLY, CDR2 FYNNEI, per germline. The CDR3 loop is CASRVVFDTQYF. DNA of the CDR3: TGTGCCAGCAGGGTAGTGTTCGATACGCAGTATTTT.

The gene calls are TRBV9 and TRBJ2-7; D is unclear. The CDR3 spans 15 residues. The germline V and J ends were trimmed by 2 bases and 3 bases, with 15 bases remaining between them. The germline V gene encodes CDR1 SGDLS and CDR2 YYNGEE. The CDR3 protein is CASSVRGAFDYEQYF. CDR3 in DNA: TGTGCCAGCAGCGTCAGAGGAGCTTTTGACTACGAGCAGTACTTC.

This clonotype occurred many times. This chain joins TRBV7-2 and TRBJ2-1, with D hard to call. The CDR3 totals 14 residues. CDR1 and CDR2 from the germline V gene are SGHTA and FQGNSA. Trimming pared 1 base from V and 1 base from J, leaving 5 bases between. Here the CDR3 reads CASSLERSYNEQFF. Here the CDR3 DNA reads TGTGCCAGCAGCTTAGAGAGGTCCTACAATGAGCAGTTCTTC.

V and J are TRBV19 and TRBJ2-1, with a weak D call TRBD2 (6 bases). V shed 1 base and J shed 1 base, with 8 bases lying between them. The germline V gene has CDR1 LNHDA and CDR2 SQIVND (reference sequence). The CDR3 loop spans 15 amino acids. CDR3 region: CASSIAGASYNEQFF. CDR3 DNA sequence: TGTGCCAGTAGTATAGCGGGAGCGTCCTACAATGAGCAGTTCTTC.

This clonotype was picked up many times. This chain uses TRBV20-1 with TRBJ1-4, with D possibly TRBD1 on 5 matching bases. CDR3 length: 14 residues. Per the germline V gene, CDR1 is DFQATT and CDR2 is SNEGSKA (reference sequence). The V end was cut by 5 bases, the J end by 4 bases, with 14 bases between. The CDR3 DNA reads TGCAGTGCTTTCCGACAGAGGGGTAATGAAAAACTGTTTTTT. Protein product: CSAFRQRGNEKLFF.

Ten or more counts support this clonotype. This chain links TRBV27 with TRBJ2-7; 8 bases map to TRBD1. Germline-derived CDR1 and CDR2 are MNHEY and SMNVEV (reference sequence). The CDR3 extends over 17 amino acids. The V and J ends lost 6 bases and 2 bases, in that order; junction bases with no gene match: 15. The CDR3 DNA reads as TGTGCCAGCAGCCCTTACATCACCGGGACAGGCACCTACGAGCAGTACTTC. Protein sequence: CASSPYITGTGTYEQYF.

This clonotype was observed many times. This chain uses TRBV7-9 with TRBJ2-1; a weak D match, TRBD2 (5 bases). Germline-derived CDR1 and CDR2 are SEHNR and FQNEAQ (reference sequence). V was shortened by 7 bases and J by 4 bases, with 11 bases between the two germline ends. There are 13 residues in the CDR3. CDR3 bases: TGTGCCAGCAAGGAGGTGGAGTACAATGAGCAGTTCTTC. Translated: CASKEVEYNEQFF.

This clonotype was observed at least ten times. For the CDR3, the DNA is TGTGCCAGCAGTCCCCGGGACAGGGGACTCTCTGGGGCCAACGTCCTGACTTTC. This gives the protein CASSPRDRGLSGANVLTF. The rearrangement uses TRBV12-3 or TRBV12-4 and TRBJ2-6; TRBD1 agrees at 10 bases. The V gene end was trimmed by 5 bases and the J gene end by 0 bases; junction bases not matched to a gene: 7. This CDR3 comprises 18 residues.

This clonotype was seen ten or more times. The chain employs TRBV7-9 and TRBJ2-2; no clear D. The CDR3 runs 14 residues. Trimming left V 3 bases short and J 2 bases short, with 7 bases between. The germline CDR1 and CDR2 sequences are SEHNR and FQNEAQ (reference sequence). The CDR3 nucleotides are TGTGCCAGCAGCTTCCAGTTAAACACCGGGGAGCTGTTTTTT. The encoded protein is CASSFQLNTGELFF. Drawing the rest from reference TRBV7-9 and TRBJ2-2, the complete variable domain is DTGVSQNPRHKITKRGQNVTFRCDPISEHNRLYWYRQTLGQGPEFLTYFQNEAQLEKSRLLSDRFSAERPKGSFSTLEIQRTEQGDSAMYLCASSFQLNTGELFFGEGSRLTVL.

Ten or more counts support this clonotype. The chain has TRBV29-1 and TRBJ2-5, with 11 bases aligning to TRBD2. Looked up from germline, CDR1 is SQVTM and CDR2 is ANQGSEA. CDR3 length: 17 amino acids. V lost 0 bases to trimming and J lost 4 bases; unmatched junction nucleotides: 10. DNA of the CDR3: TGCAGCGTTGAAGATTGGTTCGTAGCGGGAGGGTTAGAGACCCAGTACTTC. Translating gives CSVEDWFVAGGLETQYF. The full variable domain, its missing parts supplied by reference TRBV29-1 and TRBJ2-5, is SAVISQKPSRDICQRGTSLTIQCQVDSQVTMMFWYRQQPGQSLTLIATANQGSEATYESGFVIDKFPISRPNLTFSTLTVSNMSPEDSSIYLCSVEDWFVAGGLETQYFGPGTRLLVL.

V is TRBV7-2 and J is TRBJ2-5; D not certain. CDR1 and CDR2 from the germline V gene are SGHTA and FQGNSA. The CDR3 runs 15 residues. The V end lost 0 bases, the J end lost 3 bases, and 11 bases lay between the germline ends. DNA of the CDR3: TGTGCCAGCAGCTTAGCCTTGGGCAGTAAAGAGACCCAGTACTTC. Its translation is CASSLALGSKETQYF.

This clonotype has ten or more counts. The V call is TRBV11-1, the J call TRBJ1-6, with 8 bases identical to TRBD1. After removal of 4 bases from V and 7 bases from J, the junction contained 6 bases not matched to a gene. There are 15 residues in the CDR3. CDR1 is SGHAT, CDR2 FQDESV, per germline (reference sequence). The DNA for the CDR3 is TGTGCCAGCAGCTCCGCGACAGGGGAAAATTCACCCCTCCACTTT. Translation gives CASSSATGENSPLHF.

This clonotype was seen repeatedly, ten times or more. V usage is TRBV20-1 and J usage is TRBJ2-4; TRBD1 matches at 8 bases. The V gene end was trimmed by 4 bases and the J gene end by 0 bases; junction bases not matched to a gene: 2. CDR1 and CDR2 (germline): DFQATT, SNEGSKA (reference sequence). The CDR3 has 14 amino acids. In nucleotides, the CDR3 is TGCAGTGCTATCGACAGGGGAGCCAAAAACATTCAGTACTTC. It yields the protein CSAIDRGAKNIQYF.

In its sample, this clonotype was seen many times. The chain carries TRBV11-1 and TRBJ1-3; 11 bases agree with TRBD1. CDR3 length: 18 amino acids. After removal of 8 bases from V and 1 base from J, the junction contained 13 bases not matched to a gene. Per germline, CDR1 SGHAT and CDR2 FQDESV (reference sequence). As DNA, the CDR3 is TGTGCCAGCCCACACCGGGACAGGGGGACTCTTTCTGGAAACACCATATATTTT. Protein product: CASPHRDRGTLSGNTIYF.